Below are 4 T cell receptor beta chains sequenced from a single sample in a study of blood T cell repertoires in COVID-19. The method was immunoSEQ multiplex PCR; TCRdb's version includes in-frame clones alone and lacks a portion of them. This table holds around 250,000 clones, roughly four fifths found once. The sample consisted of peripheral blood. These receptors all stem from a woman younger than 35 with acute or convalescent COVID-19.

The chain has TRBV28 and TRBJ1-6, with TRBD1 matching 7 bases. V gave up 4 bases and J gave up 6 bases; unmatched junction bases: 15. The CDR3 is 18 amino acids. Germline CDR1 is MDHEN and CDR2 is SYDVKM. The CDR3 is CASSSARDSKGANSPLHF. The CDR3 DNA follows: TGTGCCAGCAGTTCGGCAAGGGACAGCAAGGGGGCTAATTCACCCCTCCACTTT.

The chain combines TRBV11-2 with TRBJ2-1; D is possibly TRBD2 (5 bases). Germline V gene sequence: CDR1 SGHAT, CDR2 FQNNGV. The V and J ends lost 5 bases and 3 bases respectively, with 17 bases between them. The CDR3 extends over 16 amino acids. In nucleotides, the CDR3 is TGTGCCAGCAGCCCCCGGCCGGGAATTCTCTACAATGAGCAGTTCTTC. It yields the protein CASSPRPGILYNEQFF.

The chain joins TRBV30 to TRBJ2-7, with 7 nucleotides matching TRBD1. This CDR3 has 14 residues. Germline CDR1 and CDR2: GTSNPN and SVGIG (reference sequence). V lost 2 bases, J lost 4 bases, and 8 bases stayed unmatched. The CDR3 DNA is TGTGCCTGGAGTTCGGCAGGGGGAGATTACGAGCAGTACTTC. Residues: CAWSSAGGDYEQYF. The variable domain in full, completed from reference TRBV30 and TRBJ2-7, reads SQTIHQWPATLVQPVGSPLSLECTVEGTSNPNLYWYRQAAGRGLQLLFYSVGIGQISSEVPQNLSASRPQDRQFILSSKKLLLSDSGFYLCAWSSAGGDYEQYFGPGTRLTVT.

CDR3 residues: CASSWGRYYEQYF. Written as DNA, the CDR3 is TGTGCCAGTAGTTGGGGGAGGTACTACGAGCAGTACTTC. The J gene is TRBJ2-7, the V gene TRBV19, with a tentative D call TRBD2 (6 bases). Trimming cost V 5 bases and J 3 bases, with 11 bases left between them. CDR3 length: 13 residues. The V gene's germline CDR1 is LNHDA and CDR2 SQIVND (reference sequence).